The entry that follows covers one TCR beta chain sequence. Its antigen is not known. The sample is drawn from a study of T-cell memory formation after mild COVID-19. Study-level findings and limits: CD4+ contracting clones were found mainly in CM and EM, and CD8+ ones in EMRA. Balance between CD4 and CD8 was seen in clones contracting day 15 to 85, and a CD4+ lean was seen in later expanders.

The CDR3 loop spans 13 amino acids. The ends were cut back, 6 bases at V and 0 bases at J, with 8 bases in the middle. A 5'RACE reaction primed in the constant segment made cDNA libraries of TCR alpha and TCR beta, and these carried sample barcodes and UMIs. TCRdb fed the 5' RACE reads into MiXCR, producing one record per CDR3 protein. The repertoire has 210,000 or so distinct CDR3 sequences, approximately 20% of them found once; the top ten carry 2.4%. Sequenced material: PBMCs or a T cell subset sorted from them (not recorded which). The source is an adult woman who had mild COVID-19 (a few samples of this study predate the infection). Cell type and time point are not known. V is TRBV12-3 or TRBV12-4 and J is TRBJ1-1; D remains unclear. CDR3 amino acids: CASRLTMNTEAFF. CDR3 DNA sequence: TGTGCCAGCAGGCTTACCATGAACACTGAAGCTTTCTTT.